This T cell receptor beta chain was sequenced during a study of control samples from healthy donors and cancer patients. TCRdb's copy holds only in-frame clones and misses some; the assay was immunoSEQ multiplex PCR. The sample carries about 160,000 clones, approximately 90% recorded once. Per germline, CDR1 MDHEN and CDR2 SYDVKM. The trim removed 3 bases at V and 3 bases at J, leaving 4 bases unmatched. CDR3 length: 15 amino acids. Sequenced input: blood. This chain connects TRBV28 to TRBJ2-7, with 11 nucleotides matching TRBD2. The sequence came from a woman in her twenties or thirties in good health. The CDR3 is CASSFLGTSGYEQYF. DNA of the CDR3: TGTGCCAGCAGTTTTCTTGGGACTAGCGGCTACGAGCAGTACTTC.